This T cell receptor (beta chain) was retrieved from a study of T-cell reconstitution after alpha-beta-depleted transplantation in children. Germline CDR1 is ENHRY and CDR2 is SYGVKD. This CDR3 region has 17 residues. V was trimmed by 4 bases and J by 6 bases, leaving 24 bases between them. This clonotype was seen at least ten times. For TCRbeta, the library was prepared with unique molecular identifiers. TCRdb called the PCR reads again in MiXCR, with one record for every CDR3 protein. The sample yields about 610,000 distinct CDR3 sequences, 10% seen once. The chain recombines TRBV10-3 with TRBJ1-1; TRBD1 is a possible D gene (5 bases). This receptor was identified in a human donor who donated a stem cell graft to a child with acute myeloid leukemia. Sequences were derived from PBMCs from the stem cell graft donor, sampled from the stem cell graft. The CDR3 DNA reads as TGTGCCATCAGTGGGATGGAATCGGGGGATCTGACCGCTGAAGCTTTCTTT. Protein product: CAISGMESGDLTAEAFF.